The T cell receptor beta chain described here comes from a study of CD8+ T cells in alopecia areata. RNA was extracted and reverse transcribed into cDNA as the sequencing template. Some clones are missing from TCRdb's copy, which holds only in-frame ones; the method was immunoSEQ multiplex PCR. The sample carries some 200,000 clones, more than 55% recorded once. Separation by sorting yielded CD4+ and CD8+ T cells from PBMCs. Overall study results and limits: Patients displayed less clarity in TCR sharing than mice, a finding possibly related to HLA. Clonality in lesional scalp, especially alopecia totalis/universalis, exceeded that of normal scalp.

The length of the CDR3 is 14 residues. V shed 8 bases and J 5 bases; nucleotides not matched to a gene: 8. Germline lookup yields CDR1 MRHNA and CDR2 SNTAGT. This clone was seen repeatedly, ten times or more. Its matching antigen is unknown. Sequenced: CD8+ T cells sorted from blood. V is TRBV6-4 and J is TRBJ2-1; 8 bases are shared with TRBD1. This TCR derives from a human donor in good health. The CDR3 loop reads CASSPGQDNNEQFF. In nucleotides, the CDR3 is TGTGCCAGCTCTCCGGGACAGGATAACAATGAGCAGTTCTTC.